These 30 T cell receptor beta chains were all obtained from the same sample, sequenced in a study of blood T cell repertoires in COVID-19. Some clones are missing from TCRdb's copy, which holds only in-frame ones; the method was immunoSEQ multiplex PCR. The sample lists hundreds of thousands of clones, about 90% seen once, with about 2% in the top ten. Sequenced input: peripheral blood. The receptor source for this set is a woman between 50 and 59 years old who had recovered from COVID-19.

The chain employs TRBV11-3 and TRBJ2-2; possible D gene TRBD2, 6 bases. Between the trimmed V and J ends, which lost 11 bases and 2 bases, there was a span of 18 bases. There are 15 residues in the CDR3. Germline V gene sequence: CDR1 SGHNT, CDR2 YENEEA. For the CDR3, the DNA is TGTGCCTCCGGGAGTGGCGGAGTTAACACCGGGGAGCTGTTTTTT. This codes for CASGSGGVNTGELFF.

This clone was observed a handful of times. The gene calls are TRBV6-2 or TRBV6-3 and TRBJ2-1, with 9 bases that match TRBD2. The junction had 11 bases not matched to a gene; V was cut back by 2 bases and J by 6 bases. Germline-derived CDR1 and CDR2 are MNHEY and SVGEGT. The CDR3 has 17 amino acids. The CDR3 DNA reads TGTGCCAGCAGTTACGAAGTGTTGGCGGGAGGGGGCAATGAGCAGTTCTTC. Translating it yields CASSYEVLAGGGNEQFF.

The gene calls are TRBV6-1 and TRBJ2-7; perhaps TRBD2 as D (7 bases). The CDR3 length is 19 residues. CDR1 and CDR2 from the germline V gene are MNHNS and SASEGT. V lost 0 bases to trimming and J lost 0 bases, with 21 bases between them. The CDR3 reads CASSEAGWEGLDSSYEQYF. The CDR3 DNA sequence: TGTGCCAGCAGTGAAGCCGGGTGGGAGGGACTGGACAGCTCCTACGAGCAGTACTTC.

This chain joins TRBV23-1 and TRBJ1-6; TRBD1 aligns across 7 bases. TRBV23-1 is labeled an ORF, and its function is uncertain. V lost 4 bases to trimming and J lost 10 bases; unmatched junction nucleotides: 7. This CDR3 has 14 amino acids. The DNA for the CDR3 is TGCGCCAGCAGTCCGACAGGGAATGACTCACCCCTCCACTTT. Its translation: CASSPTGNDSPLHF.

The CDR3 DNA reads TGTGCCTGGAGACGTAGCGGGGTACAAGAGACCCAGTACTTC. Its protein product is CAWRRSGVQETQYF. The rearrangement joins TRBV30 to TRBJ2-5; 8 nucleotides agree with TRBD2. CDR1 GTSNPN and CDR2 SVGIG come from the germline V gene (reference sequence). Losses at the gene ends were 3 bases for V and 2 bases for J; bases not matched to a gene: 5. The CDR3 spans 14 residues.

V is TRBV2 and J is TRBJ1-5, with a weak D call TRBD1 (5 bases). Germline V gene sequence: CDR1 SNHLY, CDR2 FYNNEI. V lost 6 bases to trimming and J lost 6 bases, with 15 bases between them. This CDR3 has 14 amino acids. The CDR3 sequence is CASRADRAIQPQHF. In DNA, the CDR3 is TGTGCCAGCAGGGCTGACAGAGCCATTCAGCCCCAGCATTTT.

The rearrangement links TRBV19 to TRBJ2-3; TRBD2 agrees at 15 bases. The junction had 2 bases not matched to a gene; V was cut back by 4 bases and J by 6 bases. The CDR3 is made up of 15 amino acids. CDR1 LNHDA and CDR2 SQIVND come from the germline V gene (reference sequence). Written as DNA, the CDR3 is TGTGCCAGTAGTAATGGACTAGCGGGAGGGGATACGCAGTATTTT. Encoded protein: CASSNGLAGGDTQYF. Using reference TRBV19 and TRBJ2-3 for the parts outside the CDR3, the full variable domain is DGGITQSPKYLFRKEGQNVTLSCEQNLNHDAMYWYRQDPGQGLRLIYYSQIVNDFQKGDIAEGYSVSREKKESFPLTVTSAQKNPTAFYLCASSNGLAGGDTQYFGPGTRLTVL.

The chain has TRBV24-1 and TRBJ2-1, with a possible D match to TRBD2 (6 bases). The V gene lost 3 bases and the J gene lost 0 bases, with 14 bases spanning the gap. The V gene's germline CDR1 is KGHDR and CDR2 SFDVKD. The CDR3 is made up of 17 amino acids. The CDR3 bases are TGTGCCACCAGTGATAGGGGCCTAGCGACCTCCTACAATGAGCAGTTCTTC. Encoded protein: CATSDRGLATSYNEQFF.

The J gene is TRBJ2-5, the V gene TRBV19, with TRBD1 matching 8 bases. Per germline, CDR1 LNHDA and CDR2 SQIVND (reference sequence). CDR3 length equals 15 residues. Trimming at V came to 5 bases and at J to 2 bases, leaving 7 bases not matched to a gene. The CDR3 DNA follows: TGTGCCAGTAGTCCCCGGAGGACAGGGCAAGAGACCCAGTACTTC. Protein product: CASSPRRTGQETQYF. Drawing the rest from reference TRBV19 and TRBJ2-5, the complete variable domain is DGGITQSPKYLFRKEGQNVTLSCEQNLNHDAMYWYRQDPGQGLRLIYYSQIVNDFQKGDIAEGYSVSREKKESFPLTVTSAQKNPTAFYLCASSPRRTGQETQYFGPGTRLLVL.

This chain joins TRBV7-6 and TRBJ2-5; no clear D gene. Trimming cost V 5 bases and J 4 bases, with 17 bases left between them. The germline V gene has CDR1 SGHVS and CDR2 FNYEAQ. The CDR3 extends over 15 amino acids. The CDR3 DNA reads TGTGCCAGCAGCCCAACCCCCCAAACTGCAGAGACCCAGTACTTC. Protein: CASSPTPQTAETQYF.

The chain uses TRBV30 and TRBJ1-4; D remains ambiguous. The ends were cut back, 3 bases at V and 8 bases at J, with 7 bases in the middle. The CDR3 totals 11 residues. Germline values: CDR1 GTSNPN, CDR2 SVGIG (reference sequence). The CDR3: CAWRISEKLFF. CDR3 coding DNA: TGTGCCTGGAGAATATCGGAAAAACTGTTTTTT.

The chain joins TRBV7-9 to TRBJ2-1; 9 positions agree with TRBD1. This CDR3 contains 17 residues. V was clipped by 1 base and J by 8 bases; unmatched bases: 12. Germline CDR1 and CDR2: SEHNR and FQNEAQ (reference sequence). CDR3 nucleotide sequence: TGTGCCAGCAGCTTAGATCGGCGGGACAGGGTTATGTATGAGCAGTTCTTC. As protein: CASSLDRRDRVMYEQFF.

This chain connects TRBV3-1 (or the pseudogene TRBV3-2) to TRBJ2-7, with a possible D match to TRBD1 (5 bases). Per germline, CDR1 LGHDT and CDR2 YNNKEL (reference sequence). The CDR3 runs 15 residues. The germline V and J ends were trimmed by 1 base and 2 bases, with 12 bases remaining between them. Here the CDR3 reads CASSQVRQPTYEQYF. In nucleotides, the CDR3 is TGTGCCAGCAGCCAAGTAAGACAGCCAACCTACGAGCAGTACTTC.

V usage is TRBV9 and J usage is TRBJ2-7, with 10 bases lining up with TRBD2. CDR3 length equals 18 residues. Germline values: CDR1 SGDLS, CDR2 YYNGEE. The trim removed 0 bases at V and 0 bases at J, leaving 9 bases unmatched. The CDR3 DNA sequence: TGTGCCAGCAGCGTAGGGCCAGCGGGAGGGCCTATCTCCTACGAGCAGTACTTC. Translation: CASSVGPAGGPISYEQYF.

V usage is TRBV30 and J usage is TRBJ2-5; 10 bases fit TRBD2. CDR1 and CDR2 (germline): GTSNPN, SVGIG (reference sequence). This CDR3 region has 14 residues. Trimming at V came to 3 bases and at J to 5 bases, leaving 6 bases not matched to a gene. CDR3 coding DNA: TGTGCCTGGAGCTTTGGGACTAGCGTGGAGACCCAGTACTTC. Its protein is CAWSFGTSVETQYF.

The DNA of the CDR3 is TGCAGTGCTAGTTCTAGCGGGAGGAACGAGCAGTACTTC. Translating it yields CSASSSGRNEQYF. The chain has TRBV20-1 and TRBJ2-7, with 11 bases matching TRBD2. The CDR3 runs 13 residues. V lost 3 bases to trimming and J lost 5 bases; unmatched junction nucleotides: 3. Germline assignment: CDR1 DFQATT and CDR2 SNEGSKA (reference sequence).

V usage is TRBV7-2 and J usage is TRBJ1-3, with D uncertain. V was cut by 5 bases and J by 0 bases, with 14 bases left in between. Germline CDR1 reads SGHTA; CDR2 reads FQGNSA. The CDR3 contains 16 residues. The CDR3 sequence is CASSPARISSGNTIYF. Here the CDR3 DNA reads TGTGCCAGCAGCCCTGCCAGGATAAGCTCTGGAAACACCATATATTTT.

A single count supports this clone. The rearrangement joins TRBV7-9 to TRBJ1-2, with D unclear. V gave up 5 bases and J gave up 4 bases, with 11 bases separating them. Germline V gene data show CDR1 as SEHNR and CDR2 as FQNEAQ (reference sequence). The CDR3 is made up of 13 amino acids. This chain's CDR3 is CASSLAGTYGYTF. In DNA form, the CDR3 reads TGTGCCAGCAGCCTTGCAGGAACCTATGGCTACACCTTC.

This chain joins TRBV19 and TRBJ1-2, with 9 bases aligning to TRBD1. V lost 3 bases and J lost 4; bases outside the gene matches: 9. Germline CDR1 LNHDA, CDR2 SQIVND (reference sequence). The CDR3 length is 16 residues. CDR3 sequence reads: CASSISTGGAGYGYTF. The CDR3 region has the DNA TGTGCCAGTAGTATTAGTACAGGGGGCGCCGGCTATGGCTACACCTTC.

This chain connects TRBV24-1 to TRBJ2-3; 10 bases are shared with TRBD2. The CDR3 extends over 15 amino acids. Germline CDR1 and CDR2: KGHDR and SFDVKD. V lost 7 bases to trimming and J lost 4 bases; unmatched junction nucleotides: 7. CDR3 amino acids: CATSLAGGSADTQYF. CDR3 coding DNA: TGTGCCACCAGCTTAGCGGGAGGATCCGCAGATACGCAGTATTTT.

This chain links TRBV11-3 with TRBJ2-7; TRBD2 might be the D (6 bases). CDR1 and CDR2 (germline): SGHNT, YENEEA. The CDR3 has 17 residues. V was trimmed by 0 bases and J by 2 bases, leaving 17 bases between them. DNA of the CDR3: TGTGCCAGCAGCTTAGAATTTGCTAGGGACTTAACCTACGAGCAGTACTTC. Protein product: CASSLEFARDLTYEQYF.

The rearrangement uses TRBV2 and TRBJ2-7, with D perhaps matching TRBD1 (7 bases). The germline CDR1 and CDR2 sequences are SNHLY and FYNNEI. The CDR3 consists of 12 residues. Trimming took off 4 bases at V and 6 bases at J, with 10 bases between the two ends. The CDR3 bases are TGTGCCAGCAGTGGACAGGGAGGCGAGCAGTACTTC. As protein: CASSGQGGEQYF.

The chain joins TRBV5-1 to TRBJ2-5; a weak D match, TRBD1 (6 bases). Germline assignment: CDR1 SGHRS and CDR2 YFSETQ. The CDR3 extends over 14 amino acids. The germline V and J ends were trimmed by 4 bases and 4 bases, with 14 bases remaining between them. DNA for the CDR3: TGCGCCAGCAGCCTCAGGGGAAGTGGAGAGACCCAGTACTTC. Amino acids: CASSLRGSGETQYF.

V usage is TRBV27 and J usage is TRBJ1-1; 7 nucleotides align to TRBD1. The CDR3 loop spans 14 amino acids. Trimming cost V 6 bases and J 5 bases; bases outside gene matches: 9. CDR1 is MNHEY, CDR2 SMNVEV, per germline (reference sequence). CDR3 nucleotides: TGTGCCAGCAGATTACAGGGGTTGAGTACTGAAGCTTTCTTT. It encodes CASRLQGLSTEAFF.

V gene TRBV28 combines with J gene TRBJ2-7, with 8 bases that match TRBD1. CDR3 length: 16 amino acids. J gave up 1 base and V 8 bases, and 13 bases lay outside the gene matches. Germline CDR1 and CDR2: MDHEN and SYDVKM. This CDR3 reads CASGPWTGQGSYEQYF. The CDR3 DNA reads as TGTGCCAGCGGCCCTTGGACAGGGCAAGGGTCCTACGAGCAGTACTTC.

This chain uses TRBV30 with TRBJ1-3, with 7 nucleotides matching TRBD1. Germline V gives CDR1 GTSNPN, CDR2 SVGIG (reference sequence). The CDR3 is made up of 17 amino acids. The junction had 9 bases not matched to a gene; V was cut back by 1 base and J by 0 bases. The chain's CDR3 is CAWSEPDRPSSGNTIYF. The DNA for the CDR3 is TGTGCCTGGAGTGAACCGGACAGGCCTTCCTCTGGAAACACCATATATTTT.

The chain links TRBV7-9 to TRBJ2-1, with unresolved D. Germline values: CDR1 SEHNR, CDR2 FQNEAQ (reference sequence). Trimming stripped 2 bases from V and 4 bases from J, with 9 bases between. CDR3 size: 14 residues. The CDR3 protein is CASSLLQSYNEQFF. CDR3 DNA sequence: TGTGCCAGCAGCTTATTACAGTCTTACAATGAGCAGTTCTTC.

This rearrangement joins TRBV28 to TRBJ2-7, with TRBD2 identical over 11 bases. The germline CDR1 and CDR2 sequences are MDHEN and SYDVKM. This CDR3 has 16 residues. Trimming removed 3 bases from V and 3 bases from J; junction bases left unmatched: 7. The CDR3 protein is CASSFRTSGLVYEQYF. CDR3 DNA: TGTGCCAGCAGTTTCCGGACTAGCGGGTTAGTCTACGAGCAGTACTTC.

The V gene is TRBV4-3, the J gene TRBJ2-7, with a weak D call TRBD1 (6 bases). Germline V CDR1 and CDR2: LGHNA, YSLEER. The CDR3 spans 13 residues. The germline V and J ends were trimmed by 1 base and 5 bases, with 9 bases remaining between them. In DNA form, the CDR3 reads TGCGCCAGCAGCCAAGCCAGGGGCCACGAGCAGTACTTC. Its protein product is CASSQARGHEQYF.

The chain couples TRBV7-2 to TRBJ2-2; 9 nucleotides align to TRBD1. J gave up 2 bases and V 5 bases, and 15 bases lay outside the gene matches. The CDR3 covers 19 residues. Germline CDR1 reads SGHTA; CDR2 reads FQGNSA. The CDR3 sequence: CASSPRRGTGSLNTGELFF. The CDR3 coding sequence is TGTGCCAGCAGCCCCCGTCGCGGGACAGGGTCCCTTAACACCGGGGAGCTGTTTTTT.